This TCR beta chain was captured in a study of blood T cell repertoires in COVID-19. As processed by the authors: It was from reference gene primer amplification that nucleated cell counts were estimated. The method was immunoSEQ multiplex PCR; TCRdb's version includes in-frame clones alone and lacks a portion of them. V and J calls and clone size are copied from that table; D and trimming were computed from the DNA. The table has some 90,000 clones, roughly nine tenths seen once; the top ten hold about 2.3%. The germline CDR1 and CDR2 sequences are SNHLY and FYNNEI. Losses at the gene ends were 0 bases for V and 6 bases for J; bases not matched to a gene: 13. The CDR3 contains 17 residues.

This chain uses TRBV2 with TRBJ2-7; 8 bases fit TRBD2. The sequence was obtained from a man in his fifties or sixties with acute or convalescent COVID-19. The sequenced sample was peripheral blood. The CDR3 DNA reads as TGTGCCAGCAGTGAAGCGCTTGGGGGACTAGGAGGGGTCGAGCAGTACTTC. The encoded protein is CASSEALGGLGGVEQYF. Full variable domain (remainder filled in from reference TRBV2 and TRBJ2-7): EPEVTQTPSHQVTQMGQEVILRCVPISNHLYFYWYRQILGQKVEFLVSFYNNEISEKSEIFDDQFSVERPDGSNFTLKIRSTKLEDSAMYFCASSEALGGLGGVEQYFGPGTRLTVT.